This TCR beta chain was sequenced during a study of shared clonotypes between healthy human individuals. Study results and caveats: An expected dependence of interdonor clonotype sharing on sequencing depth was noted.

DNA at approximately 200 ng, 25,000 to 35,000 T cell genomes, went into sorted-subset replicate PCRs. Profiling relied on immunoSEQ multiplex PCR, and the TCRdb table lists in-frame clones only, not all of them. The sample includes approximately 2.5 million clones, approximately 93% of them seen just once. With respect to this clone: Its antigen is undetermined.

This receptor was taken from a man between 18 and 29 years old in good health. Some clones in this sample may be carry-over from other donors' samples. Material for sequencing was naive CD4+ T cells from PBMCs. The sample's subset: CD45RA+ positively selected.

The CDR3 sequence: CASSSLFGRTFSTDTQYF. The CDR3, as DNA: TGTGCCAGCAGTTCCCTCTTTGGGAGGACTTTTAGCACAGATACGCAGTATTTT. V is TRBV27 and J is TRBJ2-3; possible D gene TRBD2, 6 bases. V dropped 4 bases and J dropped 0 bases, with 20 bases sitting between them. The CDR3 covers 18 residues. Germline lookup yields CDR1 MNHEY and CDR2 SMNVEV (reference sequence).